The sequence of this T cell receptor beta chain was determined in a study of shared clonotypes between healthy human individuals. This CDR3 is 11 amino acids long. Per germline, CDR1 KGHSH and CDR2 LQKENI. The V and J ends lost 2 bases and 10 bases respectively, with 6 bases between them. Every immunoSEQ plate was one replicate of a subset's evenly spread DNA. Input per replicate PCR of unsorted PBMC was about 300 ng DNA, corresponding to tens of thousands of T cell genomes. Libraries were prepared by immunoSEQ multiplex PCR; TCRdb keeps only in-frame clonotypes and omits some of them. This sample has 450,000 to 500,000 clones; over 70% occur once, and the top ten carry approximately 11%.

Sample: PBMCs. The rearrangement links TRBV18 to TRBJ2-1; a weak D match, TRBD1 (6 bases). The sequence came from a woman aged 40 to 55 in good health. Some clones in this sample may be carry-over from other donors' samples. DNA for the CDR3: TGTGCCAGCTCACCAGGGACAGAGCAGTTCTTC. This sequence encodes CASSPGTEQFF.